The 32 T cell receptor beta chains presented below share a single source sample, sequenced in a study of cytomegalovirus exposure and HLA in healthy donors. Both 60 Vbeta primers and 13 Jbeta primers went into the PCR. Produced via immunoSEQ multiplex PCR; TCRdb's table is partial and in-frame only. This sample carries 45,000 to 50,000 clones, with around 16% going to the ten biggest clones. The sequencing input was PBMCs. The receptor set was obtained from a male donor in good health and CMV-seronegative.

The chain employs TRBV6-5 and TRBJ1-2, with unresolved D. The CDR3 covers 14 residues. The V gene lost 2 bases and the J gene lost 0 bases, with 7 bases spanning the gap. The germline V gene has CDR1 MNHEY and CDR2 SVGAGI. Here the CDR3 DNA reads TGTGCCAGCAGTTACCAGGCTGCTAACTATGGCTACACCTTC. It encodes CASSYQAANYGYTF.

This chain uses TRBV4-2 with TRBJ2-5, with TRBD2 matching over 10 bases. Per the germline V gene, CDR1 is LGHNA and CDR2 is YNFKEQ. CDR3 size: 17 residues. Trimming took 1 base from V and 1 from J; bases not matched to a gene: 6. CDR3 DNA sequence: TGTGCCAGCAGCCAAGGGGGCAAGCGGGGGGGCCAAGAGACCCAGTACTTC. This encodes CASSQGGKRGGQETQYF.

The genes are TRBV6-6 and TRBJ1-1; 8 nucleotides line up with TRBD1. The CDR3 loop spans 16 amino acids. The germline gives CDR1 MNHNY, CDR2 SVGAGI (reference sequence). The J segment lost 1 base and the V segment lost 5 bases, leaving 9 bases of the junction unmatched. The CDR3 DNA reads as TGTGCCAGCAGTCAAGGACAGGGCAACCCGAACACTGAAGCTTTCTTT. Amino acid sequence: CASSQGQGNPNTEAFF.

The J gene is TRBJ1-6, the V gene TRBV6-5, with 9 bases matching TRBD1. Germline V gene sequence: CDR1 MNHEY, CDR2 SVGAGI. Losses at the gene ends were 4 bases for V and 4 bases for J; bases not matched to a gene: 2. This CDR3 comprises 15 residues. In nucleotides, the CDR3 is TGTGCCAGCAGTTCACAGGGGGCGTATAATTCACCCCTCCACTTT. Translating it yields CASSSQGAYNSPLHF.

The rearrangement joins TRBV11-1 to TRBJ1-2; TRBD1 matches at 10 bases. Losses at the gene ends were 6 bases for V and 7 bases for J; bases not matched to a gene: 11. From germline, CDR1 is SGHAT and CDR2 FQDESV (reference sequence). The CDR3 sequence is 15 residues long. CDR3 in DNA: TGTGCCAGCAGTTCCGGGACAGGGGTTGGAGGTGGCTACACCTTC. This codes for CASSSGTGVGGGYTF.

This chain uses TRBV7-2 with TRBJ2-3, with 8 bases identical to TRBD2. Germline V CDR1 and CDR2: SGHTA, FQGNSA. The CDR3 has 14 amino acids. V dropped 6 bases and J dropped 6; count of bases not matched to a gene: 8. In DNA, the CDR3 is TGTGCCAGCAGGAACGGGGGGGGGCCGGATACGCAGTATTTT. Translated, it gives CASRNGGGPDTQYF.

This rearrangement joins TRBV15 to TRBJ2-6; perhaps TRBD2 as D (5 bases). The CDR3 extends over 16 amino acids. Trimming took off 5 bases at V and 0 bases at J, with 11 bases between the two ends. Germline V CDR1 and CDR2: LNHNV, YYDKDF (reference sequence). The CDR3 sequence is CATSLGGYSGANVLTF. The CDR3 bases are TGTGCCACCAGCCTGGGCGGGTACTCTGGGGCCAACGTCCTGACTTTC.

The V call is TRBV30, the J call TRBJ1-6; no clear D. The CDR3 length is 16 residues. The ends were cut back, 0 bases at V and 0 bases at J, with 9 bases in the middle. Germline V lookup: CDR1 GTSNPN, CDR2 SVGIG (reference sequence). The CDR3 DNA reads TGTGCCTGGAGTGTACCCGGGAGCTCCTATAATTCACCCCTCCACTTT. Amino acids: CAWSVPGSSYNSPLHF. The full variable domain, completed using reference TRBV30 and TRBJ1-6, is SQTIHQWPATLVQPVGSPLSLECTVEGTSNPNLYWYRQAAGRGLQLLFYSVGIGQISSEVPQNLSASRPQDRQFILSSKKLLLSDSGFYLCAWSVPGSSYNSPLHFGNGTRLTVT.

The rearrangement links TRBV6-5 to TRBJ1-2, with 7 bases that match TRBD1. Germline loops: CDR1 MNHEY, CDR2 SVGAGI. J lost 5 bases, V lost 7 bases, and 7 bases had no gene match. The CDR3 length is 13 residues. As DNA, the CDR3 is TGTGCCAGCACCCGGGACAGAGATTATGGCTACACCTTC. It translates to CASTRDRDYGYTF.

Here the CDR3 reads CASSQQGRNTEAFF. The CDR3 DNA sequence: TGTGCCAGCAGCCAGCAGGGGCGGAACACTGAAGCTTTCTTT. The chain carries TRBV7-2 and TRBJ1-1; D is possibly TRBD1 (6 bases). CDR3 length: 14 residues. V was clipped by 5 bases and J by 1 base, with 11 bases between them. Germline CDR1 SGHTA, CDR2 FQGNSA.

The V call is TRBV6-5, the J call TRBJ1-5, with a weak D call TRBD1 (5 bases). The V and J ends lost 5 bases and 6 bases respectively, with 11 bases between them. Germline V gene data show CDR1 as MNHEY and CDR2 as SVGAGI. The CDR3 totals 13 residues. The DNA of the CDR3 is TGTGCCAGCAGTGGGGCGGTATCTCAGCCCCAGCATTTT. It encodes CASSGAVSQPQHF.

This chain links TRBV11-3 with TRBJ2-7; 8 nucleotides align to TRBD1. This CDR3 comprises 13 residues. Trimming took 5 bases from V and 9 from J; bases not matched to a gene: 9. Germline CDR1 reads SGHNT; CDR2 reads YENEEA. The CDR3 loop reads CASSTGQGSAQYF. The CDR3 DNA is TGTGCCAGCAGCACCGGACAGGGAAGCGCGCAGTACTTC.

The CDR3 is CASSLDRVDYEQYF. In DNA, the CDR3 is TGTGCCAGCAGCTTAGATCGGGTAGACTACGAGCAGTACTTC. This rearrangement joins TRBV11-2 to TRBJ2-7; D uncertain. The germline CDR1 and CDR2 sequences are SGHAT and FQNNGV. This CDR3 has 14 residues. V lost 0 bases, J lost 3 bases, and 9 bases lay in between.

This chain uses TRBV15 with TRBJ2-7, with 7 bases lining up with TRBD1. Germline CDR1 is LNHNV and CDR2 is YYDKDF (reference sequence). The junction had 12 bases not matched to a gene; V was cut back by 9 bases and J by 7 bases. The CDR3 extends over 13 amino acids. The CDR3 reads CATSTGTLNEQYF. The CDR3 coding sequence is TGTGCCACTTCGACAGGGACCTTGAATGAGCAGTACTTC.

The chain couples TRBV13 to TRBJ2-7; possible D gene TRBD2, 5 bases. V gave up 5 bases and J gave up 6 bases, with 17 bases separating them. The germline CDR1 and CDR2 sequences are PRHDT and FYEKMQ (reference sequence). The CDR3 has 14 amino acids. The CDR3 loop reads CASSDGGPRGEQYF. The CDR3, as DNA: TGTGCCAGCAGCGATGGAGGTCCCCGGGGCGAGCAGTACTTC.

CDR3 region: CASSLAGTDFETQYF. CDR3 nucleotide sequence: TGCGCCAGCAGCTTGGCCGGGACAGATTTCGAGACCCAGTACTTC. This chain joins TRBV5-1 and TRBJ2-5; 7 nucleotides line up with TRBD1. J lost 5 bases, V lost 0 bases, and 7 bases had no gene match. The CDR3 covers 15 residues. CDR1 SGHRS and CDR2 YFSETQ come from the germline V gene.

The genes are TRBV6-1 and TRBJ2-1, with 10 bases matching TRBD1. Germline V CDR1 and CDR2: MNHNS, SASEGT. Trimming at V came to 6 bases and at J to 5 bases, leaving 4 bases not matched to a gene. The CDR3 loop spans 14 amino acids. CDR3 sequence: CASRGQGTHNEQFF. The CDR3, as DNA: TGTGCCAGCAGGGGACAGGGGACCCACAATGAGCAGTTCTTC.

V is TRBV14 and J is TRBJ1-2, with 8 bases that match TRBD1. The V and J ends lost 7 bases and 4 bases, in that order; junction bases with no gene match: 11. Looked up from germline, CDR1 is SGHDN and CDR2 is FVKESK. The CDR3 consists of 15 residues. CDR3 residues: CASTSDRAGVYGYTF. The DNA for the CDR3 is TGTGCCAGCACCTCGGACAGGGCAGGGGTCTATGGCTACACCTTC.

This rearrangement joins TRBV5-1 to TRBJ1-3; D unclear. The germline V gene has CDR1 SGHRS and CDR2 YFSETQ. V dropped 0 bases and J dropped 3 bases, with 10 bases sitting between them. The CDR3 runs to 15 residues. The CDR3 DNA follows: TGCGCCAGCAGCTTGGGGGCCCTTGGTGGAAACACCATATATTTT. It encodes CASSLGALGGNTIYF. Together with reference TRBV5-1 and TRBJ1-3, the CDR3 gives the full variable domain: KAGVTQTPRYLIKTRGQQVTLSCSPISGHRSVSWYQQTPGQGLQFLFEYFSETQRNKGNFPGRFSGRQFSNSRSEMNVSTLELGDSALYLCASSLGALGGNTIYFGEGSWLTVV.

The rearrangement uses TRBV27 and TRBJ2-7; D is possibly TRBD1 (6 bases). Per germline, CDR1 MNHEY and CDR2 SMNVEV (reference sequence). The CDR3 runs to 17 residues. Trimming cost V 4 bases and J 0 bases, with 19 bases left between them. The CDR3: CASSSLLTGTHSYEQYF. The CDR3 DNA reads TGTGCCAGCAGTTCCCTTCTTACGGGGACACACTCCTACGAGCAGTACTTC.

The chain combines TRBV30 with TRBJ1-1, with no clear D. This CDR3 has 13 residues. Germline CDR1 is GTSNPN and CDR2 is SVGIG (reference sequence). Deletions cut 1 base from V and 3 bases from J, with 9 bases between. Here the CDR3 reads CAWSAGSHTEAFF. The DNA for the CDR3 is TGTGCCTGGAGTGCGGGTTCTCACACTGAAGCTTTCTTT.

The chain links TRBV6-5 to TRBJ1-2; 9 bases fit TRBD1. The J segment lost 6 bases and the V segment lost 6 bases, leaving 11 bases of the junction unmatched. This CDR3 has 15 residues. Germline CDR1 is MNHEY and CDR2 is SVGAGI. The CDR3 region has the DNA TGTGCCAGCAGCCGCACCCTCCGGACAGGGGATGGCTACACCTTC. Protein sequence: CASSRTLRTGDGYTF.

V usage is TRBV6-5 and J usage is TRBJ1-2; tentative D call: TRBD1 (5 bases). The length of the CDR3 is 13 residues. Germline V lookup: CDR1 MNHEY, CDR2 SVGAGI. V lost 2 bases and J lost 7, with 11 bases in between. Written as DNA, the CDR3 is TGTGCCAGCAGTTACGACAGTATCTTTGGCTACACCTTC. This encodes CASSYDSIFGYTF.

The chain joins TRBV30 to TRBJ2-5, with D possibly being TRBD2 (6 bases). The CDR3 runs 13 residues. V was cut by 2 bases and J by 2 bases, with 9 bases left in between. Germline values: CDR1 GTSNPN, CDR2 SVGIG (reference sequence). The chain's CDR3 is CAWSIAVQETQYF. The CDR3 DNA follows: TGTGCCTGGAGTATAGCGGTACAAGAGACCCAGTACTTC.

The V call is TRBV5-1, the J call TRBJ1-3; D not resolved. Between the trimmed V and J ends, which lost 7 bases and 0 bases, there was a span of 11 bases. CDR1 is SGHRS, CDR2 YFSETQ, per germline. This CDR3 has 14 residues. For the CDR3, the DNA is TGCGCCAGCTCCCCGGAGTTCTCTGGAAACACCATATATTTT. Encoded protein: CASSPEFSGNTIYF. The variable domain in full, completed from reference TRBV5-1 and TRBJ1-3, reads KAGVTQTPRYLIKTRGQQVTLSCSPISGHRSVSWYQQTPGQGLQFLFEYFSETQRNKGNFPGRFSGRQFSNSRSEMNVSTLELGDSALYLCASSPEFSGNTIYFGEGSWLTVV.

The chain is built from TRBV10-2 and TRBJ1-6, with a possible D match to TRBD1 (6 bases). CDR1 is WSHSY and CDR2 is SAAADI in the germline V gene. The CDR3 has 15 amino acids. V lost 6 bases and J lost 2, with 11 bases in between. DNA of the CDR3: TGCGCCAGCAGGGATACAGGGACCTATAATTCACCCCTCCACTTT. As protein: CASRDTGTYNSPLHF.

The rearrangement joins TRBV7-3 to TRBJ1-2; D gene unclear. This CDR3 comprises 13 residues. Germline values: CDR1 SGHTA, CDR2 FQGTGA. Trimming removed 5 bases from V and 4 bases from J, with 11 bases in between. The chain's CDR3 is CASSTDGIYGYTF. Here the CDR3 DNA reads TGTGCCAGCAGCACAGACGGGATCTATGGCTACACCTTC.

The chain recombines TRBV4-1 with TRBJ2-1; D is possibly TRBD1 (6 bases). Trimming took off 1 base at V and 6 bases at J, with 13 bases between the two ends. Per the germline V gene, CDR1 is MGHRA and CDR2 is YSYEKL. This CDR3 is 15 amino acids long. DNA of the CDR3: TGCGCCAGCAGCCAAGTCCAGGGGATTGGCAATGAGCAGTTCTTC. Encoded protein: CASSQVQGIGNEQFF.

The chain carries TRBV7-3 and TRBJ2-2; TRBD2 is a possible D gene (7 bases). Germline-derived CDR1 and CDR2 are SGHTA and FQGTGA. CDR3 length equals 16 residues. Trimming removed 2 bases from V and 3 bases from J, with 13 bases in between. The CDR3 DNA reads TGTGCCAGCAGCTTACGTACAGGGAGGGACACCGGGGAGCTGTTTTTT. Its translation is CASSLRTGRDTGELFF.

This chain connects TRBV2 to TRBJ1-1; 8 bases match TRBD1. The length of the CDR3 is 14 residues. The ends lost 7 bases at V and 1 base at J; junction bases unmatched: 5. Germline V lookup: CDR1 SNHLY, CDR2 FYNNEI. CDR3 in DNA: TGTGCCAGCAAACCGGGACAGGCGAACACTGAAGCTTTCTTT. Amino acid sequence: CASKPGQANTEAFF.

The CDR3 sequence is CASSQQGATTEAFF. The CDR3 region has the DNA TGTGCCAGCAGCCAACAGGGGGCGACTACTGAAGCTTTCTTT. The chain carries TRBV6-1 and TRBJ1-1; 9 positions agree with TRBD1. Germline trimming cut 6 bases from V and 5 bases from J; bases unmatched to any gene: 7. This CDR3 spans 14 amino acids. Germline assignment: CDR1 MNHNS and CDR2 SASEGT.

This chain connects TRBV4-1 to TRBJ1-6, with 7 bases aligning to TRBD1. Germline trimming cut 3 bases from V and 8 bases from J; bases unmatched to any gene: 10. The CDR3 sequence is 16 residues long. Germline lookup yields CDR1 MGHRA and CDR2 YSYEKL. CDR3 DNA sequence: TGCGCCAGCAGCCACCTCAGGCGGCAGGGGGATTCACCCCTCCACTTT. It specifies CASSHLRRQGDSPLHF.